Listed here are 29 T cell receptor beta chains from one sample, sequenced in a study of blood T cell repertoires in COVID-19. The method was immunoSEQ multiplex PCR; TCRdb's version includes in-frame clones alone and lacks a portion of them. The table has 150,000 to 200,000 clones, roughly nine tenths seen once; the top ten hold 2.5% to 3.5%. The source material was peripheral blood. The receptors derive from a man in his 60s with acute or convalescent COVID-19.

The rearrangement uses TRBV29-1 and TRBJ1-2; 7 nucleotides agree with TRBD1. The CDR3 spans 13 residues. J was trimmed by 6 bases and V by 8 bases; bases with no gene match: 12. Germline V gives CDR1 SQVTM, CDR2 ANQGSEA. CDR3 in DNA: TGCAGCTCCCAGGAGAGGGGGCAACATGGCTACACCTTC. Encoded protein: CSSQERGQHGYTF.

The chain has TRBV18 and TRBJ2-1, with no clear D. CDR3 length: 15 residues. Looked up from germline, CDR1 is KGHSH and CDR2 is LQKENI. V lost 2 bases and J lost 2, with 10 bases in between. CDR3 sequence reads: CASSPAAGTYNEQFF. DNA of the CDR3: TGTGCCAGCTCACCAGCCGCAGGTACCTACAATGAGCAGTTCTTC.

The J gene is TRBJ1-5, the V gene TRBV2, with D perhaps TRBD1 (6 bases). Germline V gene lookup returns CDR1 SNHLY and CDR2 FYNNEI. V lost 8 bases and J lost 10, with 18 bases in between. The CDR3 contains 13 residues. CDR3 region: CASVRDTRRPQHF. The CDR3 nucleotides read TGTGCCAGCGTTCGGGACACGCGGCGCCCCCAGCATTTT.

This chain connects TRBV7-8 to TRBJ1-6; D not certain. The germline V gene has CDR1 SGHVS and CDR2 FQNEAQ. CDR3 length equals 15 residues. Trimming removed 4 bases from V and 9 bases from J, with 16 bases in between. CDR3 sequence reads: CASSSTGAPGSPLHF. CDR3 nucleotides: TGTGCCAGCAGCTCCACGGGAGCTCCGGGTTCACCCCTCCACTTT.

This sequence joins TRBV28 and TRBJ1-1; D is possibly TRBD1 (5 bases). The CDR3 runs to 16 residues. Trimming cost V 5 bases and J 4 bases, with 20 bases left between them. Germline values: CDR1 MDHEN, CDR2 SYDVKM. In nucleotides, the CDR3 is TGTGCCAGCAGTCCGATCATGGCAGGGATCGGCACTGAAGCTTTCTTT. Its translation is CASSPIMAGIGTEAFF. The full variable domain, its missing parts supplied by reference TRBV28 and TRBJ1-1, is DVKVTQSSRYLVKRTGEKVFLECVQDMDHENMFWYRQDPGLGLRLIYFSYDVKMKEKGDIPEGYSVSREKKERFSLILESASTNQTSMYLCASSPIMAGIGTEAFFGQGTRLTVV.

V and J are TRBV6-4 and TRBJ1-1; D unresolved. The V end lost 4 bases, the J end lost 1 base, and 7 bases lay between the germline ends. CDR3 length equals 13 residues. CDR1 is MRHNA and CDR2 is SNTAGT in the germline V gene. CDR3 protein: CASSVAENTEAFF. Here the CDR3 DNA reads TGTGCCAGCAGTGTCGCGGAGAACACTGAAGCTTTCTTT.

The V and J genes are TRBV5-1 and TRBJ2-1, with a possible D match to TRBD1 (5 bases). The CDR3 is 17 amino acids. Per germline, CDR1 SGHRS and CDR2 YFSETQ. Trimming pared 0 bases from V and 4 bases from J, leaving 17 bases between. The CDR3 region has the DNA TGCGCCAGCAGCTTGGTAGTGGCGACAGATAATTACAATGAGCAGTTCTTC. Translated: CASSLVVATDNYNEQFF.

This chain links TRBV24-1 with TRBJ2-1; D may be TRBD2 (6 bases). Trimming removed 5 bases from V and 4 bases from J, with 11 bases in between. The CDR3 extends over 14 amino acids. Germline-derived CDR1 and CDR2 are KGHDR and SFDVKD. The DNA of the CDR3 is TGTGCCACCAGTGCGGGAGCACCTTACAATGAGCAGTTCTTC. This gives the protein CATSAGAPYNEQFF.

This chain uses TRBV30 with TRBJ2-7, with D possibly matching TRBD1 (6 bases). Germline V gene data show CDR1 as GTSNPN and CDR2 as SVGIG (reference sequence). V was shortened by 5 bases and J by 2 bases, with 10 bases between the two germline ends. This CDR3 is 12 amino acids long. The CDR3 sequence is CAWQRQAYEQYF. The CDR3 DNA reads TGTGCCTGGCAAAGACAGGCCTACGAGCAGTACTTC.

This chain links TRBV6-4 with TRBJ2-2; D may be TRBD2 (6 bases). The CDR3 runs 14 residues. Germline assignment: CDR1 MRHNA and CDR2 SNTAGT. Trimming pared 6 bases from V and 3 bases from J, leaving 11 bases between. The CDR3 region has the DNA TGTGCCAGCAGATTGGAGGGGTACACCGGGGAGCTGTTTTTT. This translates into CASRLEGYTGELFF.

The table lists this clone with a count of one. The rearrangement joins TRBV19 to TRBJ1-4; a weak D match, TRBD1 (6 bases). Deletions cut 4 bases from V and 5 bases from J, with 14 bases between. The germline gives CDR1 LNHDA, CDR2 SQIVND (reference sequence). The length of the CDR3 is 15 residues. In DNA, the CDR3 is TGTGCCAGTAGTAGACAACAGGGAACAAATGAAAAACTGTTTTTT. This encodes CASSRQQGTNEKLFF.

This chain's CDR3 is CASTLRQGNEQFF. In DNA, the CDR3 is TGTGCCAGCACTCTGAGACAGGGCAATGAGCAGTTCTTC. The J gene is TRBJ2-1, the V gene TRBV2; 7 bases align to TRBD1. The trim removed 7 bases at V and 6 bases at J, leaving 6 bases unmatched. The CDR3 runs 13 residues. Germline assignment: CDR1 SNHLY and CDR2 FYNNEI.

The rearrangement links TRBV3-1 (or the pseudogene TRBV3-2) to TRBJ2-7, with TRBD2 matching over 9 bases. Germline V gene lookup returns CDR1 LGHDT and CDR2 YNNKEL (reference sequence). Trimming at V came to 5 bases and at J to 0 bases, leaving 5 bases not matched to a gene. The CDR3 runs to 15 residues. The DNA of the CDR3 is TGTGCCAGCAGCGATAGCGGGGGAATCTCCTACGAGCAGTACTTC. This translates into CASSDSGGISYEQYF.

This clone was picked up a small number of times. This chain connects TRBV7-9 to TRBJ1-2; possibly TRBD1 for D (6 bases). This CDR3 is 15 amino acids long. V dropped 4 bases and J dropped 6 bases, with 18 bases sitting between them. The germline gives CDR1 SEHNR, CDR2 FQNEAQ (reference sequence). This chain's CDR3 is CASSSTRTARHGYTF. The CDR3 coding sequence is TGTGCCAGCAGCTCCACAAGGACAGCCAGGCATGGCTACACCTTC.

V gene TRBV19 combines with J gene TRBJ1-4; possible D gene TRBD1, 6 bases. CDR3 length: 14 amino acids. CDR1 LNHDA and CDR2 SQIVND come from the germline V gene (reference sequence). V lost 6 bases, J lost 8 bases, and 16 bases lay in between. The CDR3 sequence: CASRSAGVGEKLFF. CDR3 sequence (DNA): TGTGCCAGTAGATCCGCAGGGGTTGGCGAAAAACTGTTTTTT. Full variable domain (missing parts from reference TRBV19 and TRBJ1-4): DGGITQSPKYLFRKEGQNVTLSCEQNLNHDAMYWYRQDPGQGLRLIYYSQIVNDFQKGDIAEGYSVSREKKESFPLTVTSAQKNPTAFYLCASRSAGVGEKLFFGSGTQLSVL.

This clone was found once. V and J are TRBV5-4 and TRBJ1-5; no clear D. The V and J ends lost 4 bases and 6 bases respectively, with 11 bases between them. CDR1 and CDR2 (germline): SGHNT, YYREEE (reference sequence). This CDR3 has 13 amino acids. As DNA, the CDR3 is TGTGCCAGCAGCCCGGGTAGTGGTCAGCCCCAGCATTTT. This gives the protein CASSPGSGQPQHF.

The chain uses TRBV12-3 or TRBV12-4 and TRBJ1-2; D unresolved. This CDR3 is built from 12 residues. Trimming removed 3 bases from V and 4 bases from J, with 6 bases in between. The CDR3 DNA follows: TGTGCCAGCAGTTTTTATCCCTATGGCTACACCTTC. As protein: CASSFYPYGYTF.

The V gene is TRBV6-5, the J gene TRBJ1-1; 9 nucleotides align to TRBD1. The junction had 5 bases not matched to a gene; V was cut back by 8 bases and J by 1 base. This CDR3 comprises 14 residues. Looked up from germline, CDR1 is MNHEY and CDR2 is SVGAGI. CDR3 bases: TGTGCCAGCGAAACAGGGGGCCCGAACACTGAAGCTTTCTTT. It codes for CASETGGPNTEAFF.

This clone has just one count. This sequence joins TRBV27 and TRBJ1-2; 8 bases line up with TRBD1. Germline V lookup: CDR1 MNHEY, CDR2 SMNVEV (reference sequence). Trimming took 6 bases from V and 3 from J; bases not matched to a gene: 6. The CDR3 is 14 amino acids. The CDR3: CASRKQGVDYGYTF. The CDR3 DNA reads TGTGCCAGCAGAAAACAGGGGGTGGACTATGGCTACACCTTC.

DNA of the CDR3: TGTGCCGGTGACAGGGGGACAGATACGCAGTATTTT. Translating it yields CAGDRGTDTQYF. This chain connects TRBV2 to TRBJ2-3; 9 bases match TRBD1. Trimming removed 11 bases from V and 3 bases from J; junction bases left unmatched: 3. Germline-derived CDR1 and CDR2 are SNHLY and FYNNEI. The length of the CDR3 is 12 residues.

This clone has just a few counts. V usage is TRBV11-2 and J usage is TRBJ2-1, with unresolved D. V lost 1 base and J lost 9, with 4 bases in between. CDR1 SGHAT and CDR2 FQNNGV come from the germline V gene. This CDR3 spans 11 amino acids. DNA of the CDR3: TGTGCCAGCAGCTTAGTGCGTGAGCAGTTCTTC. Amino acids: CASSLVREQFF.

This clone was observed a handful of times. The chain employs TRBV12-3 or TRBV12-4 and TRBJ1-1, with D unresolved. This CDR3 is built from 12 residues. Trimming shortened V by 4 bases and J by 11 bases, and 14 bases separated the two germline ends. Here the CDR3 DNA reads TGTGCCAGCAGTTCAGGTAGTTGGTCGGCTTTCTTT. It is translated as CASSSGSWSAFF.

This clone was observed a few times. The chain combines TRBV5-6 with TRBJ1-5; D uncertain. The V gene lost 2 bases and the J gene lost 1 base, with 10 bases spanning the gap. In germline, CDR1 is SGHDT, CDR2 YYEEEE. The CDR3 covers 15 residues. Here the CDR3 reads CASSLGFRSNQPQHF. In DNA form, the CDR3 reads TGTGCCAGCAGCTTAGGTTTCAGGAGCAATCAGCCCCAGCATTTT.

This chain connects TRBV30 to TRBJ2-1; 10 bases agree with TRBD2. V lost 0 bases and J lost 8; bases outside the gene matches: 7. In germline, CDR1 is GTSNPN, CDR2 SVGIG (reference sequence). The CDR3 loop spans 15 amino acids. The CDR3 reads CAWSVGLAGVHEQFF. The CDR3 DNA sequence: TGTGCCTGGAGTGTAGGGCTAGCGGGGGTTCATGAGCAGTTCTTC.

The V and J genes are TRBV29-1 and TRBJ2-7; TRBD1 matches 9 bases. CDR3 size: 13 residues. Germline V gene sequence: CDR1 SQVTM, CDR2 ANQGSEA. V trimming: 3 bases; J trimming: 7 bases; junction bases outside the gene matches: 7. This CDR3 reads CSVEGQGFREQYF. The CDR3 nucleotides read TGCAGCGTTGAGGGACAGGGTTTTAGGGAGCAGTACTTC.

This clone was observed once. This sequence joins TRBV5-5 and TRBJ1-2, with 10 bases fitting TRBD1. CDR1 is SGHKS and CDR2 is YYEKEE in the germline V gene (reference sequence). The CDR3 length is 15 residues. Unmatched junction bases numbered 7, after V lost 6 bases and J lost 2 bases. This CDR3 reads CASTVGTGDNYGYTF. CDR3 nucleotides: TGTGCCAGCACGGTCGGGACAGGGGACAACTATGGCTACACCTTC.

The chain carries TRBV7-2 and TRBJ1-2; 8 bases are a match to TRBD1. Germline CDR1 SGHTA, CDR2 FQGNSA. The length of the CDR3 is 15 residues. The junction had 7 bases not matched to a gene; V was cut back by 2 bases and J by 5 bases. The CDR3 nucleotides are TGTGCCAGCAGCTTACCCGGGACAGGACCATATGGCTACACCTTC. Protein sequence: CASSLPGTGPYGYTF. Full variable domain (outside the CDR3, taken from reference TRBV7-2 and TRBJ1-2): GAGVSQSPSNKVTEKGKDVELRCDPISGHTALYWYRQSLGQGLEFLIYFQGNSAPDKSGLPSDRFSAERTGGSVSTLTIQRTQQEDSAVYLCASSLPGTGPYGYTFGSGTRLTVV.

The V call is TRBV6-1, the J call TRBJ1-5, with TRBD1 matching 7 bases. This CDR3 comprises 14 residues. From germline, CDR1 is MNHNS and CDR2 SASEGT. Losses at the gene ends were 5 bases for V and 7 bases for J; bases not matched to a gene: 8. CDR3 sequence reads: CASSSGQIYQPQHF. In DNA form, the CDR3 reads TGTGCCAGCAGTTCGGGACAGATTTACCAGCCCCAGCATTTT.

The chain is built from TRBV25-1 and TRBJ1-3; TRBD1 is a possible D gene (5 bases). There are 17 residues in the CDR3. Germline CDR1 reads MGHDK; CDR2 reads SYGVNS. Trimming shortened V by 4 bases and J by 0 bases, and 16 bases separated the two germline ends. For the CDR3, the DNA is TGTGCCAGCAGTGGGGACTTTTCCACTACCTCTGGAAACACCATATATTTT. The encoded protein is CASSGDFSTTSGNTIYF.